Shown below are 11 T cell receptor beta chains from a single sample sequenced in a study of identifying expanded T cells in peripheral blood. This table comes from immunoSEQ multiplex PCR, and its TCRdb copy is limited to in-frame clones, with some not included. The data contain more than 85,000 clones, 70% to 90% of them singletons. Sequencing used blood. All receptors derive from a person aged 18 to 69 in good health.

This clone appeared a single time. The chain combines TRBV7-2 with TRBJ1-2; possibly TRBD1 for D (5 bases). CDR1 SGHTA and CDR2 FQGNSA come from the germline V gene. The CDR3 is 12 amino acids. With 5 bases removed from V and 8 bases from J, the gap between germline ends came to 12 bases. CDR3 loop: CASSPSGDGYTF. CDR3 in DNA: TGTGCCAGCAGCCCCTCGGGGGACGGCTACACCTTC.

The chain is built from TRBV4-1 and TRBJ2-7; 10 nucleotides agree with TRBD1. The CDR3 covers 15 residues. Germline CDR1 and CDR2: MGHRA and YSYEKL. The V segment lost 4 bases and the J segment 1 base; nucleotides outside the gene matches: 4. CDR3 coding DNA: TGCGCCAGCAGCCTGGGGACAGGGGCTTCCTACGAGCAGTACTTC. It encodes CASSLGTGASYEQYF.

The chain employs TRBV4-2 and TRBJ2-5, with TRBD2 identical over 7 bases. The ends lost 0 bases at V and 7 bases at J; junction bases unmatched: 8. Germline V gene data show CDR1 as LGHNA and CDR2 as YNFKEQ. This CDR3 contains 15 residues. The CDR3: CASSQDPPGGGTQYF. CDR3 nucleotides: TGTGCCAGCAGCCAAGATCCACCGGGGGGTGGGACCCAGTACTTC.

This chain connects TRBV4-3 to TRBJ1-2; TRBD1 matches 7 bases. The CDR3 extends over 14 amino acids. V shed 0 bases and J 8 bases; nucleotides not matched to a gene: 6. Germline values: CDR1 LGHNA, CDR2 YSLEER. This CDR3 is CASSQDEGGGGYTF. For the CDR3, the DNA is TGCGCCAGCAGCCAAGATGAAGGGGGCGGGGGCTACACCTTC.

Here the CDR3 DNA reads TGTGCCAGCAGCTTAGCACAGGGGGTGGGGAAAAAACTGTTTTTT. Protein product: CASSLAQGVGKKLFF. The genes are TRBV7-2 and TRBJ1-4, with 8 bases identical to TRBD1. The germline V gene has CDR1 SGHTA and CDR2 FQGNSA. V was pared by 0 bases and J by 9 bases, with 6 bases of the junction left unmatched. The CDR3 contains 15 residues.

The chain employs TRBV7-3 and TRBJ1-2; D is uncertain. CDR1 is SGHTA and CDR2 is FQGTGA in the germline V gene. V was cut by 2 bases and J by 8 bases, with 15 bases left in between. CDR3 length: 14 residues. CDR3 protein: CASSLGPGDIGYTF. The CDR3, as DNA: TGTGCCAGCAGCTTAGGTCCCGGGGATATCGGCTACACCTTC.

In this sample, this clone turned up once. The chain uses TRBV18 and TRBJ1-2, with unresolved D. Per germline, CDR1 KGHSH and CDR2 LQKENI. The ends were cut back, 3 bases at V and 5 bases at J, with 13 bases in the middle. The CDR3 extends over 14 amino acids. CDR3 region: CASSPTAVAYGYTF. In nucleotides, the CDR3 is TGTGCCAGCTCACCCACCGCCGTAGCTTATGGCTACACCTTC.

The DNA of the CDR3 is TGTGCCAGCAGCCACCGGGGGCAGGGGAACACTGAAGCTTTCTTT. This sequence encodes CASSHRGQGNTEAFF. The V call is TRBV5-4, the J call TRBJ1-1, with a tentative D call TRBD1 (6 bases). From germline, CDR1 is SGHNT and CDR2 YYREEE (reference sequence). The CDR3 totals 15 residues. V was trimmed by 4 bases and J by 1 base, leaving 14 bases between them.

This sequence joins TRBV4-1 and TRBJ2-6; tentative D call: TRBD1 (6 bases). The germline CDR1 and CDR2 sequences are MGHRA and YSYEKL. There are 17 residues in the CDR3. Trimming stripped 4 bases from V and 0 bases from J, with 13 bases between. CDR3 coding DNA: TGCGCCAGCAGCCCAAGGGACACCAACTCTGGGGCCAACGTCCTGACTTTC. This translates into CASSPRDTNSGANVLTF.

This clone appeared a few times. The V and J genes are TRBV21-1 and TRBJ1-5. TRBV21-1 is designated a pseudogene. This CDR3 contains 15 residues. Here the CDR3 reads CASSKPVPNNQPQHF. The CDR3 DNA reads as TGTGCCAGCAGCAAACCGGTCCCAAACAATCAGCCCCAGCATTTT.

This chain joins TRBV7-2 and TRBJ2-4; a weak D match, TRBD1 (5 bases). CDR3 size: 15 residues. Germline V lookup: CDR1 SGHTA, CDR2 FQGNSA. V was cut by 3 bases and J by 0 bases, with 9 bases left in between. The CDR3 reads CASSFQGIAKNIQYF. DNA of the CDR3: TGTGCCAGCAGCTTCCAGGGAATAGCCAAAAACATTCAGTACTTC.